Each of the 29 T cell receptor beta chains below was sequenced from the same sample in a study of T cell responses to AZD1222 COVID-19 vaccine. The data were produced by immunoSEQ multiplex PCR, yet TCRdb's version contains in-frame clones alone and is incomplete. The sample lists around 160,000 clones; around 91% were seen once. Sequenced here: peripheral blood, sampled on day 0 of AZD1222 vaccination. Every receptor here comes from an adult in good health.

This clone appeared a single time. The gene calls are TRBV19 and TRBJ1-5, with D perhaps matching TRBD1 (6 bases). V shed 8 bases and J shed 7 bases, with 18 bases lying between them. This CDR3 is 14 amino acids long. CDR1 and CDR2 (germline): LNHDA, SQIVND (reference sequence). This CDR3 is CASASPTGRQPQHF. DNA of the CDR3: TGTGCCAGTGCCTCTCCGACAGGAAGGCAGCCCCAGCATTTT.

The chain couples TRBV7-8 to TRBJ2-7; D perhaps matches TRBD2 (6 bases). The CDR3 runs 16 residues. With 5 bases removed from V and 5 bases from J, the gap between germline ends came to 22 bases. Germline CDR1 is SGHVS and CDR2 is FQNEAQ. This CDR3 is CASSRPPSREVDEQYF. The CDR3 DNA reads TGTGCCAGCAGCCGACCCCCCAGCAGGGAGGTCGACGAGCAGTACTTC.

The chain carries TRBV5-4 and TRBJ1-2, with a tentative D call TRBD1 (5 bases). From germline, CDR1 is SGHNT and CDR2 YYREEE (reference sequence). The CDR3 covers 17 residues. V was pared by 2 bases and J by 0 bases, with 17 bases between. The CDR3, as DNA: TGTGCCAGCAGCTTTCTGGCGGGGCGGACCCCTAACTATGGCTACACCTTC. Amino acids: CASSFLAGRTPNYGYTF.

The chain carries TRBV6-2 or TRBV6-3 and TRBJ1-5, with no clear D. In germline, CDR1 is MNHEY, CDR2 SVGEGT. V lost 2 bases and J 5 bases, leaving 10 bases between the germline ends. There are 14 residues in the CDR3. The CDR3 spells CASSYAQRDQPQHF. CDR3 nucleotide sequence: TGTGCCAGCAGTTACGCTCAGCGGGATCAGCCCCAGCATTTT.

The CDR3 loop reads CASSVGPPSTDRLPSYEQYF. In nucleotides, the CDR3 is TGTGCCAGCAGCGTAGGACCCCCGTCAACAGACAGGCTACCCTCCTACGAGCAGTACTTC. This chain uses TRBV9 with TRBJ2-7; perhaps TRBD1 as D (6 bases). The CDR3 covers 20 residues. Germline values: CDR1 SGDLS, CDR2 YYNGEE. V lost 0 bases and J 0 bases, leaving 25 bases between the germline ends.

The chain employs TRBV6-5 and TRBJ2-2; 7 bases map to TRBD1. J was trimmed by 6 bases and V by 0 bases; bases with no gene match: 1. The CDR3 extends over 14 amino acids. In germline, CDR1 is MNHEY, CDR2 SVGAGI. The DNA of the CDR3 is TGTGCCAGCAGTTACTCAAGGGGGCCCGGGGAGCTGTTTTTT. Translation gives CASSYSRGPGELFF.

This rearrangement joins TRBV7-6 to TRBJ2-5, with 8 bases aligning to TRBD1. CDR3 length: 14 residues. Losses at the gene ends were 3 bases for V and 6 bases for J; bases not matched to a gene: 6. Germline V CDR1 and CDR2: SGHVS, FNYEAQ. CDR3 coding DNA: TGTGCCAGCAGCTTTTCAGGGGGCGCGAAGACCCAGTACTTC. This gives the protein CASSFSGGAKTQYF.

The sample holds one count of this clone. This rearrangement joins TRBV5-1 to TRBJ2-1, with 9 bases identical to TRBD2. V was pared by 1 base and J by 1 base, with 3 bases of the junction left unmatched. Germline V gives CDR1 SGHRS, CDR2 YFSETQ. The CDR3 sequence is 16 residues long. The DNA for the CDR3 is TGCGCCAGCAGCTTGACCAGCGGGGGGTCCTACAATGAGCAGTTCTTC. This encodes CASSLTSGGSYNEQFF.

The chain has TRBV3-1 (or the pseudogene TRBV3-2) and TRBJ2-5; 9 bases are shared with TRBD2. CDR3 length: 16 residues. Trimming at V came to 3 bases and at J to 5 bases, leaving 10 bases not matched to a gene. From germline, CDR1 is LGHDT and CDR2 YNNKEL (reference sequence). The chain's CDR3 is CASSQLKAGGGETQYF. The CDR3 DNA reads TGTGCCAGCAGCCAGCTAAAAGCGGGGGGTGGGGAGACCCAGTACTTC.

The CDR3: CASSLQRWVLNTEAFF. The CDR3 nucleotides read TGTGCCAGCAGCTTACAACGGTGGGTGTTGAACACTGAAGCTTTCTTT. The chain carries TRBV7-8 and TRBJ1-1; unclear D gene. The CDR3 is 16 amino acids. Trimming took 2 bases from V and 0 from J, leaving 13 bases between them. Germline values: CDR1 SGHVS, CDR2 FQNEAQ.

The count of this clone is one. V and J are TRBV4-1 and TRBJ2-7, with D possibly matching TRBD1 (6 bases). The CDR3 loop spans 16 amino acids. V was clipped by 1 base and J by 2 bases, with 15 bases between them. Germline V gene sequence: CDR1 MGHRA, CDR2 YSYEKL. The CDR3 nucleotides read TGCGCCAGCAGCCAAGCTCTCGTGGGGGCGGCCTACGAGCAGTACTTC. Its translation: CASSQALVGAAYEQYF.

CDR3 sequence reads: CASSLGGRNSGNTIYF. CDR3 sequence (DNA): TGTGCCAGCAGCTTGGGGGGACGCAACTCTGGAAACACCATATATTTT. J is TRBJ1-3 and V is TRBV5-8, with D tentatively TRBD1 (5 bases). This CDR3 has 16 residues. Trimming removed 0 bases from V and 0 bases from J, with 10 bases in between. Germline CDR1 is SGHTS and CDR2 is YDEGEE.

The J gene is TRBJ2-5, the V gene TRBV7-9; TRBD1 matches 7 bases. The V gene's germline CDR1 is SEHNR and CDR2 FQNEAQ (reference sequence). CDR3 length: 16 amino acids. The ends lost 5 bases at V and 0 bases at J; junction bases unmatched: 9. The CDR3 DNA reads as TGTGCCAGCAGCGAGGAGGACAGGAGCTACCAAGAGACCCAGTACTTC. It specifies CASSEEDRSYQETQYF.

The rearrangement uses TRBV7-2 and TRBJ1-6, with 11 bases lining up with TRBD1. CDR1 is SGHTA and CDR2 is FQGNSA in the germline V gene. V dropped 4 bases and J dropped 6; count of bases not matched to a gene: 2. The CDR3 loop spans 15 amino acids. CDR3 in amino acids: CASSWDRGTNSPLHF. The CDR3 DNA reads as TGTGCCAGCAGCTGGGACAGGGGGACTAATTCACCCCTCCACTTT. Variable domain in full (rest from reference TRBV7-2 and TRBJ1-6): GAGVSQSPSNKVTEKGKDVELRCDPISGHTALYWYRQSLGQGLEFLIYFQGNSAPDKSGLPSDRFSAERTGGSVSTLTIQRTQQEDSAVYLCASSWDRGTNSPLHFGNGTRLTVT.

The CDR3 reads CASSQLAGVTDTQYF. The CDR3 coding sequence is TGTGCCAGCAGCCAACTAGCGGGGGTCACAGATACGCAGTATTTT. The chain is built from TRBV4-2 and TRBJ2-3; TRBD2 matches 10 bases. Germline CDR1 LGHNA, CDR2 YNFKEQ. The CDR3 has 15 residues. The V and J ends lost 2 bases and 2 bases, in that order; junction bases with no gene match: 1.

This sequence joins TRBV6-4 and TRBJ1-1; D is possibly TRBD1 (6 bases). The CDR3 has 13 residues. In germline, CDR1 is MRHNA, CDR2 SNTAGT. Trimming left V 5 bases short and J 4 bases short, with 11 bases between. CDR3 amino acids: CASSYRVGTEAFF. In nucleotides, the CDR3 is TGTGCCAGCAGTTACAGGGTGGGCACTGAAGCTTTCTTT.

This sequence joins TRBV18 and TRBJ2-7, with D perhaps TRBD1 (6 bases). CDR1 is KGHSH and CDR2 is LQKENI in the germline V gene. Trimming shortened V by 3 bases and J by 2 bases, and 11 bases separated the two germline ends. The CDR3 covers 14 residues. The CDR3 here is CASSPSQGTYEQYF. Written as DNA, the CDR3 is TGTGCCAGCTCACCGAGTCAGGGGACCTACGAGCAGTACTTC.

The rearrangement joins TRBV5-1 to TRBJ2-1, with TRBD2 matching over 13 bases. Looked up from germline, CDR1 is SGHRS and CDR2 is YFSETQ. J was trimmed by 5 bases and V by 3 bases; bases with no gene match: 5. The CDR3 totals 16 residues. The CDR3 nucleotides are TGCGCCAGCAGCTGGGGCGGGACTAGCGGGGACAATGAGCAGTTCTTC. Translation: CASSWGGTSGDNEQFF.

The chain is built from TRBV7-3 and TRBJ2-5; 13 positions agree with TRBD2. The V and J ends lost 1 base and 2 bases, in that order; junction bases with no gene match: 1. The CDR3 consists of 16 residues. CDR1 is SGHTA and CDR2 is FQGTGA in the germline V gene. CDR3 bases: TGTGCCAGCAGCTTAAGACTAGCGGGGGGACAAGAGACCCAGTACTTC. Translated: CASSLRLAGGQETQYF.

J is TRBJ2-1 and V is TRBV24-1, with a tentative D call TRBD1 (6 bases). V shed 4 bases and J shed 5 bases, with 14 bases lying between them. Germline lookup yields CDR1 KGHDR and CDR2 SFDVKD. The CDR3 covers 15 residues. The CDR3 DNA sequence: TGTGCCACCAGTGACCCCGGAGGACAGAACAATGAGCAGTTCTTC. It is translated as CATSDPGGQNNEQFF.

V and J are TRBV10-3 and TRBJ2-6; D is undetermined. V lost 4 bases, J lost 0 bases, and 7 bases lay in between. CDR3 length: 15 amino acids. The germline CDR1 and CDR2 sequences are ENHRY and SYGVKD. The CDR3 bases are TGTGCCATCAGTGCGGAACCCTCTGGGGCCAACGTCCTGACTTTC. This encodes CAISAEPSGANVLTF.

This clone is a singleton in its sample. CDR3 nucleotide sequence: TGTGCCAGCAGCCGATACAGGGCAACTAATGAAAAACTGTTTTTT. Amino acid sequence: CASSRYRATNEKLFF. The gene calls are TRBV11-2 and TRBJ1-4, with D perhaps matching TRBD1 (6 bases). This CDR3 comprises 15 residues. With 5 bases removed from V and 0 bases from J, the gap between germline ends came to 10 bases. Germline CDR1 reads SGHAT; CDR2 reads FQNNGV. Together with reference TRBV11-2 and TRBJ1-4, the CDR3 gives the full variable domain: EAGVAQSPRYKIIEKRQSVAFWCNPISGHATLYWYQQILGQGPKLLIQFQNNGVVDDSQLPKDRFSAERLKGVDSTLKIQPAKLEDSAVYLCASSRYRATNEKLFFGSGTQLSVL.

The rearrangement uses TRBV19 and TRBJ2-7, with D perhaps matching TRBD1 or TRBD2 (6 bases each). CDR3 size: 14 residues. Germline lookup yields CDR1 LNHDA and CDR2 SQIVND (reference sequence). V lost 3 bases, J lost 6 bases, and 15 bases lay in between. DNA of the CDR3: TGTGCCAGTAGTATGTCAATCGGGGGCCGCGAGCAGTACTTC. Translating gives CASSMSIGGREQYF.

The J gene is TRBJ2-7, the V gene TRBV7-2; 9 nucleotides align to TRBD2. Germline loops: CDR1 SGHTA, CDR2 FQGNSA. J gave up 0 bases and V 5 bases, and 8 bases lay outside the gene matches. The CDR3 is 16 amino acids. The CDR3 DNA sequence: TGTGCCAGCAGCCCCGGTGGTAGCGGGAGCTCCTACGAGCAGTACTTC. Protein sequence: CASSPGGSGSSYEQYF. The full variable domain, in which reference TRBV7-2 and TRBJ2-7 provide the parts outside the CDR3, is GAGVSQSPSNKVTEKGKDVELRCDPISGHTALYWYRQSLGQGLEFLIYFQGNSAPDKSGLPSDRFSAERTGGSVSTLTIQRTQQEDSAVYLCASSPGGSGSSYEQYFGPGTRLTVT.

This chain connects TRBV3-1 (or the pseudogene TRBV3-2) to TRBJ1-3, with D perhaps TRBD1 (6 bases). This CDR3 comprises 14 residues. Germline CDR1 is LGHDT and CDR2 is YNNKEL (reference sequence). V shed 1 base and J shed 4 bases, with 8 bases lying between them. The CDR3 reads CASSQGDIGNTIYF. The CDR3, as DNA: TGTGCCAGCAGCCAAGGGGACATAGGAAACACCATATATTTT.

The chain has TRBV28 and TRBJ2-7, with D maybe TRBD2 (7 bases). Germline V gene sequence: CDR1 MDHEN, CDR2 SYDVKM. The CDR3 is made up of 14 amino acids. The V and J ends lost 2 bases and 2 bases respectively, with 10 bases between them. CDR3 bases: TGTGCCAGCAGTTTAGGGGGGGCTCCCTACGAGCAGTACTTC. Translating it yields CASSLGGAPYEQYF.

The chain recombines TRBV5-4 with TRBJ2-1; 13 bases map to TRBD2. The CDR3 contains 16 residues. Germline CDR1 SGHNT, CDR2 YYREEE (reference sequence). With 0 bases clipped from V and 6 bases from J, the junction kept 3 bases outside the gene matches. CDR3 protein: CASSLGGTSGANEQFF. CDR3 nucleotides: TGTGCCAGCAGCTTGGGCGGGACTAGCGGGGCCAATGAGCAGTTCTTC.

The chain links TRBV11-2 to TRBJ2-7; 9 bases line up with TRBD2. Germline loops: CDR1 SGHAT, CDR2 FQNNGV. Germline trimming cut 3 bases from V and 2 bases from J; bases unmatched to any gene: 11. The CDR3 contains 17 residues. The CDR3 here is CASSFAGGPSGTYEQYF. CDR3 bases: TGTGCCAGCAGCTTTGCGGGAGGGCCTTCCGGAACCTACGAGCAGTACTTC.

The chain carries TRBV7-9 and TRBJ1-1, with D maybe TRBD1 (5 bases). CDR1 is SEHNR and CDR2 is FQNEAQ in the germline V gene (reference sequence). Trimming cost V 7 bases and J 1 base, with 16 bases left between them. The CDR3 runs to 15 residues. This chain's CDR3 is CASTPWTKENTEAFF. CDR3 DNA sequence: TGTGCCAGCACCCCCTGGACAAAAGAGAACACTGAAGCTTTCTTT.